Listed here are 20 T cell receptor beta chains from one sample, sequenced in a study of T-cell reconstitution after alpha-beta-depleted transplantation in children. The TCRbeta library was prepared with unique molecular identifiers. TCRdb passed the PCR reads through MiXCR, listing each CDR3 protein once. There are some 280,000 distinct CDR3 sequences in the sample; over 8% occur only once, and 10% lies in the top ten. Sequencing used PBMCs from the stem cell graft donor, obtained from the stem cell graft. The receptors derive from a human donor who donated a stem cell graft to a child with SCID.

The chain has TRBV20-1 and TRBJ1-5; TRBD1 is a possible D gene (5 bases). The V gene's germline CDR1 is DFQATT and CDR2 SNEGSKA (reference sequence). V was shortened by 1 base and J by 0 bases, with 10 bases between the two germline ends. The CDR3 has 15 amino acids. The CDR3 loop reads CSARGGEDSNQPQHF. The CDR3 DNA reads TGCAGTGCTAGAGGGGGGGAGGATAGCAATCAGCCCCAGCATTTT.

This clonotype was counted ten times or more. This chain links TRBV10-2 with TRBJ1-1; TRBD1 aligns across 9 bases. The CDR3 totals 14 residues. Germline CDR1 WSHSY, CDR2 SAAADI. The V segment lost 4 bases and the J segment 5 bases; nucleotides outside the gene matches: 5. Written as DNA, the CDR3 is TGCGCCAGCAGTGGACAGGGGGTTAGGACTGAAGCTTTCTTT. It is translated as CASSGQGVRTEAFF.

This clonotype was detected many times. The V and J genes are TRBV12-3 or TRBV12-4 and TRBJ2-7; D uncertain. The CDR3 loop spans 14 amino acids. The V end lost 5 bases, the J end lost 3 bases, and 14 bases lay between the germline ends. Here the CDR3 reads CASSVGYSDYEQYF. The CDR3 region has the DNA TGTGCCAGCAGTGTAGGGTATTCTGACTACGAGCAGTACTTC.

This clonotype occurred a few times. The V and J genes are TRBV4-1 and TRBJ2-5; D perhaps matches TRBD1 (6 bases). The ends were cut back, 3 bases at V and 4 bases at J, with 12 bases in the middle. Germline CDR1 is MGHRA and CDR2 is YSYEKL. There are 14 residues in the CDR3. The CDR3: CASSQLQGGETQYF. In nucleotides, the CDR3 is TGCGCCAGCAGCCAGCTACAGGGCGGAGAGACCCAGTACTTC.

V is TRBV5-1 and J is TRBJ2-3; 10 bases line up with TRBD1. Germline values: CDR1 SGHRS, CDR2 YFSETQ. The CDR3 runs 17 residues. The J segment lost 0 bases and the V segment lost 0 bases, leaving 4 bases of the junction unmatched. CDR3 sequence reads: CASSLGDRGTSTDTQYF. The CDR3 coding sequence is TGCGCCAGCAGCTTGGGGGACAGGGGAACTAGCACAGATACGCAGTATTTT. Looking up the rest from reference TRBV5-1 and TRBJ2-3 gives the full variable domain: KAGVTQTPRYLIKTRGQQVTLSCSPISGHRSVSWYQQTPGQGLQFLFEYFSETQRNKGNFPGRFSGRQFSNSRSEMNVSTLELGDSALYLCASSLGDRGTSTDTQYFGPGTRLTVL.

The chain recombines TRBV10-3 with TRBJ2-7; D uncertain. The CDR3 has 13 amino acids. The V and J ends lost 8 bases and 0 bases respectively, with 11 bases between them. Germline lookup yields CDR1 ENHRY and CDR2 SYGVKD. The CDR3, as DNA: TGTGCCATCCGGCAGGAGCCCTCCTACGAGCAGTACTTC. It yields the protein CAIRQEPSYEQYF.

The rearrangement links TRBV5-1 to TRBJ1-2, with D uncertain. The CDR3 has 13 residues. V lost 4 bases and J lost 8, with 15 bases in between. CDR1 SGHRS and CDR2 YFSETQ come from the germline V gene. CDR3 sequence: CASSERSLRGYTF. The CDR3 bases are TGCGCCAGCAGCGAGAGGTCGCTGAGGGGCTACACCTTC.

The table lists this clonotype with a few counts. The chain employs TRBV27 and TRBJ2-5, with a tentative D call TRBD2 (6 bases). V lost 4 bases to trimming and J lost 6 bases, with 15 bases between them. Germline CDR1 and CDR2: MNHEY and SMNVEV (reference sequence). This CDR3 is built from 14 residues. CDR3 sequence (DNA): TGTGCCAGCAGTTATAGGGACTGGGCGAAGACCCAGTACTTC. This gives the protein CASSYRDWAKTQYF.

This clonotype was seen only a few times. This chain links TRBV19 with TRBJ1-1, with D possibly being TRBD1 (5 bases). Trimming removed 3 bases at V and 3 bases at J, with 17 bases between. The CDR3 has 16 amino acids. Germline CDR1 is LNHDA and CDR2 is SQIVND (reference sequence). The CDR3: CASSIPRQFSDTEAFF. Here the CDR3 DNA reads TGTGCCAGTAGTATCCCCAGACAGTTTTCGGACACTGAAGCTTTCTTT.

The chain links TRBV5-1 to TRBJ2-1, with TRBD1 as a possible D gene (6 bases). The CDR3 is made up of 13 amino acids. Germline assignment: CDR1 SGHRS and CDR2 YFSETQ. The V and J ends lost 5 bases and 6 bases respectively, with 12 bases between them. The CDR3, as DNA: TGCGCCAGCAGTTCCGACAGGTGCAATGAGCAGTTCTTC. This encodes CASSSDRCNEQFF.

This clonotype was seen a few times. This chain connects TRBV12-3 or TRBV12-4 to TRBJ1-6, with TRBD1 identical over 9 bases. This CDR3 spans 15 amino acids. Unmatched junction bases numbered 9, after V lost 6 bases and J lost 9 bases. The DNA for the CDR3 is TGTGCCAGCAGCGGAGGACAGGGGCGGATTTCACCCCTCCACTTT. This sequence encodes CASSGGQGRISPLHF.

There are many counts of this clonotype. This chain uses TRBV20-1 with TRBJ2-3; D gene unclear. This CDR3 spans 15 amino acids. Trimming took 0 bases from V and 2 from J, leaving 12 bases between them. Per germline, CDR1 DFQATT and CDR2 SNEGSKA (reference sequence). The CDR3 bases are TGCAGTGCTAGAGATCCAGACACTTCCACAGATACGCAGTATTTT. This encodes CSARDPDTSTDTQYF.

This clonotype occurred a few times. The chain recombines TRBV7-9 with TRBJ2-7, with no clear D. V lost 5 bases, J lost 0 bases, and 14 bases lay in between. Germline CDR1 is SEHNR and CDR2 is FQNEAQ (reference sequence). This CDR3 is 15 amino acids long. CDR3 coding DNA: TGTGCCAGCAGCCCAAGAACGACCCTCTCCTACGAGCAGTACTTC. Protein sequence: CASSPRTTLSYEQYF.

The chain couples TRBV29-1 to TRBJ2-1; 7 nucleotides align to TRBD2. The germline V gene has CDR1 SQVTM and CDR2 ANQGSEA. The CDR3 sequence is 12 residues long. V shed 4 bases, J shed 6 bases, and the junction held 3 bases outside the gene matches. The CDR3 nucleotides are TGCAGCGTTGGGGAGGGCCCCAATGAGCAGTTCTTC. Translated: CSVGEGPNEQFF.

The CDR3 DNA follows: TGTGCCAGTAGTGCAGGGACAGGGGGCTCGGCTTTCTTT. Amino acid sequence: CASSAGTGGSAFF. The chain uses TRBV19 and TRBJ1-1, with 12 positions matching TRBD1. The CDR3 spans 13 residues. V lost 5 bases to trimming and J lost 11 bases; unmatched junction nucleotides: 6. Germline values: CDR1 LNHDA, CDR2 SQIVND (reference sequence).

The chain links TRBV5-6 to TRBJ2-2, with 9 positions matching TRBD1. The CDR3 extends over 15 amino acids. The V gene's germline CDR1 is SGHDT and CDR2 YYEEEE. V gave up 4 bases and J gave up 6 bases; unmatched junction bases: 7. The DNA of the CDR3 is TGTGCCAGCAGCCTCGACCGGGACAGGGCCGGGGAGCTGTTTTTT. It is translated as CASSLDRDRAGELFF. Filled out from reference TRBV5-6 and TRBJ2-2, the complete variable domain reads DAGVTQSPTHLIKTRGQQVTLRCSPKSGHDTVSWYQQALGQGPQFIFQYYEEEERQRGNFPDRFSGHQFPNYSSELNVNALLLGDSALYLCASSLDRDRAGELFFGEGSRLTVL.

The table lists this clonotype with a few counts. The chain has TRBV3-1 and TRBJ2-7, with 9 bases fitting TRBD1. This CDR3 is 15 amino acids long. The J segment lost 4 bases and the V segment lost 4 bases, leaving 8 bases of the junction unmatched. Germline V lookup: CDR1 LGHDT, CDR2 YNNKEL (reference sequence). The CDR3 DNA is TGTGCCAGCAGCCGATCAACAGGGGGCGGATACGAGCAGTACTTC. Amino acids: CASSRSTGGGYEQYF.

The chain combines TRBV7-8 with TRBJ1-6; TRBD1 is a possible D gene (5 bases). Germline values: CDR1 SGHVS, CDR2 FQNEAQ. Deletions cut 6 bases from V and 7 bases from J, with 10 bases between. The CDR3 spans 13 residues. The DNA for the CDR3 is TGTGCCAGCAGTCCTGGGGGAAATTCACCCCTCCACTTT. Its translation is CASSPGGNSPLHF.

This clonotype was counted only a few times. The J gene is TRBJ2-2, the V gene TRBV27; a weak D match, TRBD1 (5 bases). The germline gives CDR1 MNHEY, CDR2 SMNVEV (reference sequence). V was pared by 1 base and J by 6 bases, with 9 bases between. This CDR3 is built from 14 residues. For the CDR3, the DNA is TGTGCCAGCAGTTTATTGGTAGGGGCCGGGGAGCTGTTTTTT. Its translation: CASSLLVGAGELFF.

This clonotype was counted at least ten times. The chain is built from TRBV6-5 and TRBJ2-5, with TRBD1 as a possible D gene (6 bases). The germline V gene encodes CDR1 MNHEY and CDR2 SVGAGI. Deletions cut 4 bases from V and 3 bases from J, with 12 bases between. The CDR3 runs to 14 residues. For the CDR3, the DNA is TGTGCCAGCAGTTCGCCCCGGACAGAAGAGACCCAGTACTTC. As protein: CASSSPRTEETQYF.